These T cell receptor beta chains were read from a single sample in a study of immune cell composition in non-small cell lung cancer. Generated by immunoSEQ multiplex PCR, the TCRdb table keeps only in-frame clones and is missing some. The table has around 1,700 clones, about 80% seen once. Sample: lung tumor tissue. The source is a human donor with non-small cell lung cancer. Both conserved end residues are part of each CDR3. The D gene is left open where the match is weak. Clone size is shown for a subset of rows, as once, few, many or a class of expanded clone.

size,J,D,V,DNA,CDR3
once,TRBJ1-2,TRBD1,TRBV29-1,TGCAGCGTTGCGCGTGGGACAGCGGAGGGCTACACCTTC,CSVARGTAEGYTF
once,TRBJ1-4,NA,TRBV5-1,TGCGCCAGCAGCTTGGAACAGGGCGGAAAACTGTTTTTT,CASSLEQGGKLFF
NA,TRBJ2-5,NA,TRBV6-5,TGTGCCAGCAGTTACGCCGGGGCCGGACTGCAAGAGACCCAGTACTTC,CASSYAGAGLQETQYF
NA,TRBJ2-5,NA,TRBV13,TGTGCCAGCAGCCGCCGGAGAGCGGAGACCCAGTACTTC,CASSRRRAETQYF
NA,TRBJ1-4,NA,TRBV28,TGTGCCAGCAGTGCCCAGGGCCTGAAACTGTTTTTT,CASSAQGLKLFF
once,TRBJ2-4,TRBD1,TRBV28,TGTGCCAGCAGTTTTAGTGACAGGGGGATTCAGTACTTC,CASSFSDRGIQYF
NA,TRBJ1-5,NA,TRBV7-8,TGTGCCAGCAGCGAGGGAGGGGCAAATCAGCCCCAGCATTTT,CASSEGGANQPQHF
NA,TRBJ2-5,NA,TRBV7-2,TGTGCCAGCAGCTTAGCACCAAGAGAGACCCAGTACTTC,CASSLAPRETQYF
large,TRBJ1-5,NA,TRBV19,TGTGCCAGTAGTATTCATGGCAGCAGTAGCAATCAGCCCCAGCATTTT,CASSIHGSSSNQPQHF
NA,TRBJ2-5,TRBD2,TRBV5-4,TGTGCCAGCAGCTCGGGACTAGCGGGGGAGACCCAGTACTTC,CASSSGLAGETQYF
NA,TRBJ2-1,NA,TRBV5-4,TGTGCCAGCAGCTTGCGTACCTACAATGAGCAGTTCTTC,CASSLRTYNEQFF
NA,TRBJ2-3,NA,TRBV7-3,TGTGCCAGCAGCTCCCTAGGTTTAGATACGCAGTATTTT,CASSSLGLDTQYF
NA,TRBJ1-4,NA,TRBV27,TGTGCCAGCAGCTTGACCCCAGGGGCGGTACGGGAAAAACTGTTTTTT,CASSLTPGAVREKLFF
NA,TRBJ1-5,NA,TRBV2,TGTGCCAGCAGTGTAGGGGTGGGGGTCCAGCCCCAGCATTTT,CASSVGVGVQPQHF
NA,TRBJ1-2,NA,TRBV5-1,TGCGCCAGCAGCTTGGGCAGTTTTAACTATGGCTACACCTTC,CASSLGSFNYGYTF
NA,TRBJ1-1,NA,TRBV7-9,TGTGCCAGCAGCTTACAGGGCGGCACTGAAGCTTTCTTT,CASSLQGGTEAFF
NA,TRBJ2-2,TRBD2,TRBV9,TGTGCCAGCAGCCCTTCGCGCGGGAGCGGTACCGGGGAGCTGTTTTTT,CASSPSRGSGTGELFF
NA,TRBJ1-6,TRBD1,TRBV4-1,TGCGCCAGCAGCTTCATAACGGGACAGATGAATTCACCCCTCCACTTT,CASSFITGQMNSPLHF
NA,TRBJ1-1,NA,TRBV2,TGTGCCAGCAGTGAAGCAGGTTTTGAAGCTTTCTTT,CASSEAGFEAFF
NA,TRBJ1-6,NA,TRBV10-2,TGCGCCAGCAGTGAGTCCAGGGTTAATAATTCACCCCTCCACTTT,CASSESRVNNSPLHF
NA,TRBJ2-3,TRBD2,TRBV15,TGTGCCACCCGCAAGGGCGGGGGGGGGACAGATACGCAGTATTTT,CATRKGGGGTDTQYF
NA,TRBJ1-3,TRBD1,TRBV9,TGTGCCAGCAGCACCTCCGGGACAGGGGGAAGAAACACCATATATTTT,CASSTSGTGGRNTIYF
NA,TRBJ2-7,NA,TRBV14,TGTGCCAGCAGGCGGACGGGCTCCTACGAGCAGTACTTC,CASRRTGSYEQYF
NA,TRBJ1-5,NA,TRBV6-1,TGTGCCAGCAGTTTCACACATCCCAATCAGCCCCAGCATTTT,CASSFTHPNQPQHF
NA,TRBJ1-2,TRBD1,TRBV4-1,TGCGCCAGCAGCCAAGAGCCCGGGACAGGGAACGGCTACACCTTC,CASSQEPGTGNGYTF
NA,TRBJ2-3,TRBD2,TRBV2,TGTGCCAGCGCCCTCCCCCTAGCGGGAGCCACAGATACGCAGTATTTT,CASALPLAGATDTQYF
NA,TRBJ1-5,TRBD1,TRBV7-2,TGTGCCAGCAGCTCGGGACAGTTCCAGCCCCAGCATTTT,CASSSGQFQPQHF
NA,TRBJ2-1,TRBD2,TRBV9,TGTGCCAGCAGCGAAAGACTAGCGGGGGGCTACAATGAGCAGTTCTTC,CASSERLAGGYNEQFF
NA,TRBJ1-5,TRBD1,TRBV27,TGTGCCAGCAGCCGTGGACAGGCTAGCAATCAGCCCCAGCATTTT,CASSRGQASNQPQHF
few,TRBJ2-1,TRBD1,TRBV5-5,TGTGCCAGCAGCACCTATGGAGGAGACAGGGACAATGAGCAGTTCTTC,CASSTYGGDRDNEQFF
NA,TRBJ2-6,NA,TRBV19,TGTGCCAGTAGTGCGGGGGCTGCACTCAGCTCTGGGGCCAACGTCCTGACTTTC,CASSAGAALSSGANVLTF
NA,TRBJ1-4,NA,TRBV18,TGTGCCAGCTCACCCACCCTGGAGGTTGAAAAACTGTTTTTT,CASSPTLEVEKLFF
NA,TRBJ1-3,NA,TRBV15,TGTGCCACCAGCAGAGATTTCAATCCGGAAGGAAACACCATATATTTT,CATSRDFNPEGNTIYF
NA,TRBJ2-6,NA,TRBV29-1,TGCAGCGTTCAACGGGATAGCATACAAAGTCGGGCCAACGTCCTGACTTTC,CSVQRDSIQSRANVLTF
few,TRBJ2-1,TRBD2,TRBV29-1,TGCAGCGTTGAAACTAGCGGGAGCGGGAATGAGCAGTTCTTC,CSVETSGSGNEQFF
NA,TRBJ1-2,NA,TRBV15,TGTGCCACCAGCAGAGATCGAGGGATGTGGGGCTACACCTTC,CATSRDRGMWGYTF
NA,TRBJ1-6,TRBD1,TRBV7-2,TGTGCCAGCAGCTCCCTTCCTTGGACAGGGAGGAGGGGTTCACCCCTCCACTTT,CASSSLPWTGRRGSPLHF
few,TRBJ2-2,NA,TRBV9,TGTGCCAGCAGCTGGCTTGGGGCCGGGGAGCTGTTTTTT,CASSWLGAGELFF
NA,TRBJ2-2,TRBD1,TRBV18,TGTGCCAGCTCAGCCACAGGGGGCCGGGACACCGGGGAGCTGTTTTTT,CASSATGGRDTGELFF
few,TRBJ1-2,TRBD1,TRBV7-9,TGTGCCAGCAGCTTACCGGGACAGGAAAACTATGGCTACACCTTC,CASSLPGQENYGYTF
once,TRBJ2-3,TRBD2,TRBV7-6,TGTGCCAGCAGCTTAAGGCGAAGCGGGGATCCCACAGATACGCAGTATTTT,CASSLRRSGDPTDTQYF
NA,TRBJ2-1,NA,TRBV28,TGTGCCAGCAGTTCCGGGACCGTCCGGATTGGGTTCTTC,CASSSGTVRIGFF
NA,TRBJ1-5,NA,TRBV9,TGTGCCAGCAGCGTAGCTGTTGGTCAGCCCCAGCATTTT,CASSVAVGQPQHF
NA,TRBJ2-1,NA,TRBV7-8,TGTGCCAGCAGCCCCGGAGGCAACTCCTACAATGAGCAGTTCTTC,CASSPGGNSYNEQFF
NA,TRBJ2-5,NA,TRBV28,TGTGCCAGCAAGCTCGGACAGATCCAAGAGACCCAGTACTTC,CASKLGQIQETQYF
NA,TRBJ1-2,NA,TRBV7-2,TGTGCCAGCAGCTTAGCCGGGGGGGTTTTAAACTATGGCTACACCTTC,CASSLAGGVLNYGYTF
NA,TRBJ2-2,TRBD2,TRBV18,TGTGCCAGCTCACCCCCTAGCGGGAGAGACACCGGGGAGCTGTTTTTT,CASSPPSGRDTGELFF
NA,TRBJ2-4,NA,TRBV4-1,TGCGCCAGCAGCCAACCTACGGGGTACGGGGCCAAAAACATTCAGTACTTC,CASSQPTGYGAKNIQYF
NA,TRBJ1-1,NA,TRBV2,TGTGCCAGCAGTGGCGACGGAGGGGTCGCTTTCTTT,CASSGDGGVAFF
NA,TRBJ2-5,NA,TRBV15,TGTGCCACCAGCAGAGACGGTCTCCAAGAGACCCAGTACTTC,CATSRDGLQETQYF
NA,TRBJ1-1,NA,TRBV4-3,TGCGCCAGCAGCCAAGTTTTTAACACTGAAGCTTTCTTT,CASSQVFNTEAFF
NA,TRBJ1-6,TRBD1,TRBV27,TGTGCCAGCAGTCAGGGTACAGGGGACACCTATAATTCACCCCTCCACTTT,CASSQGTGDTYNSPLHF
NA,TRBJ1-1,NA,TRBV5-1,TGCGCCAGCAGCTCCGACAGAAAGGACACTGAAGCTTTCTTT,CASSSDRKDTEAFF
NA,TRBJ2-4,NA,TRBV23-1,TGCGCCAGCAGTCGTTCAATAGCCAAAAACATTCAGTACTTC,CASSRSIAKNIQYF
NA,TRBJ2-7,NA,TRBV28,TGTGCCAGCGGTGACAGTTACGAGCAGTACTTC,CASGDSYEQYF